The next 21 T cell receptor beta chains were all read from a single sample in a study of beta chain features in type 1 diabetes. Their antigen targets remain unknown. Expressed TCRB transcripts got sequenced, as all isolated RNA was reverse transcribed. Sequenced by immunoSEQ multiplex PCR; TCRdb stores in-frame clones only, minus some. The sample carries 95,000 to 150,000 clones, approximately 16% recorded once. Overall study results and limits: Moderate but significant shortening of TCRB CDR3s was recorded in all four CD4+ subsets from Type 1 diabetes patients.

Sequencing was performed on central memory CD4+ T cells from blood. Every receptor here comes from a man aged 25 to 40 with type 1 diabetes.

This clone has a handful of counts. The chain couples TRBV4-1 to TRBJ2-3; TRBD2 is a possible D gene (5 bases). Germline CDR1 reads MGHRA; CDR2 reads YSYEKL. The length of the CDR3 is 13 residues. V was clipped by 0 bases and J by 9 bases, with 10 bases between them. This CDR3 reads CASSQDEGRTQYF. The CDR3 nucleotides read TGCGCCAGCAGCCAAGACGAGGGCAGAACGCAGTATTTT.

In its sample, this clone was seen many times. The V and J genes are TRBV14 and TRBJ1-2, with no clear D. Germline V gene sequence: CDR1 SGHDN, CDR2 FVKESK. The germline V and J ends were trimmed by 0 bases and 5 bases, with 13 bases remaining between them. This CDR3 has 15 residues. This CDR3 is CASSQDVGRAYGYTF. Written as DNA, the CDR3 is TGTGCCAGCAGCCAAGACGTAGGACGGGCTTATGGCTACACCTTC.

CDR3 sequence (DNA): TGTGCCAGCAGCTTGTTTAATGGCTACACCTTC. It yields the protein CASSLFNGYTF. The chain recombines TRBV7-2 with TRBJ1-2; D is unclear. This CDR3 has 11 residues. The V and J ends lost 3 bases and 6 bases respectively, with 5 bases between them. CDR1 and CDR2 from the germline V gene are SGHTA and FQGNSA.

The rearrangement uses TRBV14 and TRBJ2-3, with a weak D call TRBD2 (5 bases). Germline CDR1 reads SGHDN; CDR2 reads FVKESK. Trimming took 1 base from V and 0 from J, leaving 11 bases between them. The CDR3 length is 16 residues. The CDR3 nucleotides are TGTGCCAGCAGCCAAGTTGGAGGCGGGAGCACAGATACGCAGTATTTT. Its protein product is CASSQVGGGSTDTQYF. The full variable domain, completed using reference TRBV14 and TRBJ2-3, is EAGVTQFPSHSVIEKGQTVTLRCDPISGHDNLYWYRRVMGKEIKFLLHFVKESKQDESGMPNNRFLAERTGGTYSTLKVQPAELEDSGVYFCASSQVGGGSTDTQYFGPGTRLTVL.

This clone has just a few counts. The chain uses TRBV21-1 and TRBJ2-6; the listed D gene, TRBD1, was not tested against the DNA. TRBV21-1 is deemed a pseudogene. This CDR3 spans 16 amino acids. The CDR3 sequence: CASSSRDRHLLDVLTF. In nucleotides, the CDR3 is TGTGCCAGCAGCAGCCGGGACAGGCACCTTTTAGACGTCCTGACTTTC.

This clone occurred a few times. In nucleotides, the CDR3 is TGTGCCAGCAGCGTAGACGTCGACAGGGGGGGAGATGGCTACACCTTC. This translates into CASSVDVDRGGDGYTF. This chain joins TRBV9 and TRBJ1-2; 9 bases agree with TRBD1. V was pared by 0 bases and J by 6 bases, with 9 bases of the junction left unmatched. The CDR3 is made up of 16 amino acids. CDR1 SGDLS and CDR2 YYNGEE come from the germline V gene.

In this sample, this clone turned up a few times. The chain joins TRBV6-6 to TRBJ2-1; D is unclear. V gave up 7 bases and J gave up 9 bases, with 22 bases separating them. Germline V gene lookup returns CDR1 MNHNY and CDR2 SVGAGI (reference sequence). This CDR3 has 15 residues. The CDR3 region has the DNA TGTGCCAGCACGAGGTCGGGCCCCTCTGGCCCTGAGCAGTTCTTC. Translating it yields CASTRSGPSGPEQFF.

The V and J genes are TRBV30 and TRBJ2-3; D is ambiguous. Trimming stripped 4 bases from V and 4 bases from J, with 15 bases between. Germline CDR1 GTSNPN, CDR2 SVGIG (reference sequence). CDR3 size: 14 residues. For the CDR3, the DNA is TGTGCCTGGAATTTTGGAGTTCCCCCAGATACGCAGTATTTT. It translates to CAWNFGVPPDTQYF. Full variable domain (missing parts from reference TRBV30 and TRBJ2-3): SQTIHQWPATLVQPVGSPLSLECTVEGTSNPNLYWYRQAAGRGLQLLFYSVGIGQISSEVPQNLSASRPQDRQFILSSKKLLLSDSGFYLCAWNFGVPPDTQYFGPGTRLTVL.

This clone was detected a few times. This chain uses TRBV6-5 with TRBJ2-3; perhaps D is TRBD1 or TRBD2 (6 bases each). The germline V gene has CDR1 MNHEY and CDR2 SVGAGI. The CDR3 is made up of 13 amino acids. Trimming took off 5 bases at V and 4 bases at J, with 10 bases between the two ends. CDR3 region: CASSPRGADTQYF. The CDR3 nucleotides are TGTGCCAGCAGTCCAAGGGGGGCAGATACGCAGTATTTT.

The CDR3 nucleotides are TGCAGCGTCGCCGAGACGGCGAACACTGAAGCTTTCTTT. Its protein product is CSVAETANTEAFF. The chain links TRBV29-1 to TRBJ1-1; D is unclear. V lost 6 bases and J 1 base, leaving 12 bases between the germline ends. Germline CDR1 and CDR2: SQVTM and ANQGSEA. This CDR3 is 13 amino acids long.

This chain links TRBV15 with TRBJ2-1, with 8 nucleotides matching TRBD1. J gave up 2 bases and V 3 bases, and 9 bases lay outside the gene matches. From germline, CDR1 is LNHNV and CDR2 YYDKDF (reference sequence). This CDR3 contains 17 residues. In DNA, the CDR3 is TGTGCCACCAGCAGCGCTACAGGGGGGAGGCCCTACAATGAGCAGTTCTTC. Its translation is CATSSATGGRPYNEQFF.

The chain joins TRBV15 to TRBJ2-5; 14 positions agree with TRBD2. Germline CDR1 reads LNHNV; CDR2 reads YYDKDF (reference sequence). With V trimmed by 0 bases and J by 4 bases, 4 bases remained unmatched. This CDR3 comprises 17 residues. CDR3 nucleotides: TGTGCCACCAGCAGAGAATGGACTAGCGGGGGGTTAGAGACCCAGTACTTC. Its protein is CATSREWTSGGLETQYF.

This clone occurred a few times. The chain links TRBV7-2 to TRBJ2-5, with D uncertain. V was cut by 5 bases and J by 1 base, with 8 bases left in between. Germline V lookup: CDR1 SGHTA, CDR2 FQGNSA. CDR3 length: 13 residues. CDR3 in amino acids: CASSARVQETQYF. Here the CDR3 DNA reads TGTGCCAGCAGCGCCCGGGTCCAAGAGACCCAGTACTTC.

The chain joins TRBV7-6 to TRBJ2-1, with TRBD2 matching over 10 bases. The CDR3 contains 16 residues. Germline CDR1 and CDR2: SGHVS and FNYEAQ. The V and J ends lost 3 bases and 2 bases, in that order; junction bases with no gene match: 4. CDR3: CASSLSGGAAYNEQFF. The CDR3 DNA reads TGTGCCAGCAGCTTGAGCGGGGGGGCCGCCTACAATGAGCAGTTCTTC.

In this sample, this clone turned up a few times. This chain uses TRBV14 with TRBJ2-7, with D uncertain. CDR3 length: 12 residues. Trimming took 2 bases from V and 6 from J, leaving 8 bases between them. From germline, CDR1 is SGHDN and CDR2 FVKESK. CDR3 nucleotide sequence: TGTGCCAGCAGCCAATTACACGGCGAGCAGTACTTC. The encoded protein is CASSQLHGEQYF.

Ten or more counts support this clone. V is TRBV2 and J is TRBJ2-4; no definite D call. The CDR3 runs 12 residues. The V end lost 3 bases, the J end lost 5 bases, and 5 bases lay between the germline ends. CDR1 and CDR2 from the germline V gene are SNHLY and FYNNEI. The CDR3 DNA follows: TGTGCCAGCAGTGACCGGGAAAACATTCAGTACTTC. This codes for CASSDRENIQYF.

This clone turned up a few times. This chain uses TRBV13 with TRBJ2-3, with a tentative D call TRBD1 (6 bases). Germline V gene data show CDR1 as PRHDT and CDR2 as FYEKMQ (reference sequence). Between the trimmed V and J ends, which lost 7 bases and 3 bases, there was a span of 11 bases. CDR3 length equals 13 residues. For the CDR3, the DNA is TGTGCCAGCACTTACAGGGCGACAGATACGCAGTATTTT. As protein: CASTYRATDTQYF. Variable domain in full (rest from reference TRBV13 and TRBJ2-3): AAGVIQSPRHLIKEKRETATLKCYPIPRHDTVYWYQQGPGQDPQFLISFYEKMQSDKGSIPDRFSAQQFSDYHSELNMSSLELGDSALYFCASTYRATDTQYFGPGTRLTVL.

This clone showed up just a few times. The chain uses TRBV7-2 and TRBJ2-2, with 11 bases aligning to TRBD2. With V trimmed by 4 bases and J by 6 bases, 4 bases remained unmatched. This CDR3 is built from 15 residues. Per germline, CDR1 SGHTA and CDR2 FQGNSA. CDR3: CASSYLAGGAGELFF. CDR3 in DNA: TGTGCCAGCAGCTACCTAGCGGGGGGCGCCGGGGAGCTGTTTTTT.

In this sample, this clone turned up a few times. The CDR3 DNA sequence: TGTGCCAGCAGCCCAGAACCCAGCTCCTACGAGCAGTACTTC. This gives the protein CASSPEPSSYEQYF. The chain has TRBV28 and TRBJ2-7; D is ambiguous. V lost 6 bases and J 0 bases, leaving 12 bases between the germline ends. The CDR3 consists of 14 residues. Germline CDR1 reads MDHEN; CDR2 reads SYDVKM. Looking up the rest from reference TRBV28 and TRBJ2-7 gives the full variable domain: DVKVTQSSRYLVKRTGEKVFLECVQDMDHENMFWYRQDPGLGLRLIYFSYDVKMKEKGDIPEGYSVSREKKERFSLILESASTNQTSMYLCASSPEPSSYEQYFGPGTRLTVT.

The rearrangement uses TRBV11-2 and TRBJ2-7; D may be TRBD1 (5 bases). V lost 1 base to trimming and J lost 3 bases, with 13 bases between them. The CDR3 runs to 15 residues. Germline V gene data show CDR1 as SGHAT and CDR2 as FQNNGV. The CDR3 DNA is TGTGCCAGCAGCTTAGCCAGGGTTACGGGCTACGAGCAGTACTTC. Translating gives CASSLARVTGYEQYF.

This clone was detected only a few times. The V call is TRBV20-1, the J call TRBJ2-7; D gene ambiguous. Germline-derived CDR1 and CDR2 are DFQATT and SNEGSKA (reference sequence). There are 11 residues in the CDR3. V was pared by 6 bases and J by 4 bases, with 10 bases between. CDR3 amino acids: CSAPKEYEQYF. The CDR3 DNA reads TGCAGTGCCCCGAAGGAGTACGAGCAGTACTTC.